This entry describes one T cell receptor beta chain. Documented treatment: preoperative locoregional IRX-2 cytokine immunotherapy. Patients received preoperative, locoregional IRX-2 cytokine immunotherapy in a phase Ib study. J lost 0 bases, V lost 6 bases, and 6 bases had no gene match. The CDR3 spans 16 residues. In germline, CDR1 is MDHEN, CDR2 SYDVKM. This sample is drawn from a study of preoperative IRX-2 immunotherapy in early breast cancer. Method: immunoSEQ multiplex PCR; TCRdb's copy keeps in-frame clones and lacks some. Of some 35,000 clones in the sample, 65% to 90% are singletons; the top ten hold approximately 1.5%.

This clonotype originated in a human donor with breast cancer. The chain couples TRBV28 to TRBJ2-1; 9 bases match TRBD2. Sample: lymph node tissue, taken after IRX-2 immunotherapy. CDR3 sequence: CASRSGGISSYNEQFF. In DNA, the CDR3 is TGTGCCAGCAGGAGCGGGGGGATTAGCTCCTACAATGAGCAGTTCTTC. Full variable domain (missing parts from reference TRBV28 and TRBJ2-1): DVKVTQSSRYLVKRTGEKVFLECVQDMDHENMFWYRQDPGLGLRLIYFSYDVKMKEKGDIPEGYSVSREKKERFSLILESASTNQTSMYLCASRSGGISSYNEQFFGPGTRLTVL.